The 14 T cell receptor beta chains listed next were all sequenced from one sample in a study of circulating and synovial CD4+ cells in juvenile arthritis. Clones were sequenced by immunoSEQ multiplex PCR, and TCRdb holds only the in-frame ones, with some missing. The data contain around 35,000 clones, less than 97% of them singletons. Material for sequencing was CD4+ T cells from blood. Source of these receptors: a human donor with juvenile idiopathic arthritis.

This clone occurred once. The chain is built from TRBV4-1 and TRBJ2-1; no firm D call. Deletions cut 1 base from V and 5 bases from J, with 18 bases between. The CDR3 runs 17 residues. Germline V gene data show CDR1 as MGHRA and CDR2 as YSYEKL. DNA of the CDR3: TGCGCCAGCAGCCAAGGATCTGCATACGGGTTCCACAATGAGCAGTTCTTC. The encoded protein is CASSQGSAYGFHNEQFF.

The chain has TRBV28 and TRBJ2-2; D is uncertain. V was cut by 6 bases and J by 10 bases, with 12 bases left in between. The CDR3 extends over 12 amino acids. Germline V gene lookup returns CDR1 MDHEN and CDR2 SYDVKM. The CDR3: CASRYLRSELFF. The CDR3 DNA follows: TGTGCCAGCAGGTACTTGAGATCGGAGCTGTTTTTT. The full variable domain, rest sourced from reference TRBV28 and TRBJ2-2, is DVKVTQSSRYLVKRTGEKVFLECVQDMDHENMFWYRQDPGLGLRLIYFSYDVKMKEKGDIPEGYSVSREKKERFSLILESASTNQTSMYLCASRYLRSELFFGEGSRLTVL.

The chain employs TRBV7-9 and TRBJ1-3; D remains ambiguous. Trimming left V 1 base short and J 6 bases short, with 22 bases between. Germline V gene data show CDR1 as SEHNR and CDR2 as FQNEAQ (reference sequence). The CDR3 covers 18 residues. The CDR3 reads CASSLVKLRTQEVNTIYF. The CDR3, as DNA: TGTGCCAGCAGCTTAGTTAAGTTACGGACTCAGGAGGTAAACACCATATATTTT.

This chain joins TRBV6-5 and TRBJ1-1; D perhaps matches TRBD1 (6 bases). The CDR3 runs 11 residues. Germline-derived CDR1 and CDR2 are MNHEY and SVGAGI. V was shortened by 5 bases and J by 10 bases, with 11 bases between the two germline ends. CDR3: CASSGGGGAFF. The CDR3, as DNA: TGTGCCAGCAGTGGGGGCGGTGGAGCTTTCTTT.

Of note for this clone: This CDR3 is also generated by other DNA sequences in the sample. The V and J genes are TRBV6-6 and TRBJ1-6; tentatively, D is TRBD1 (5 bases). V was pared by 5 bases and J by 7 bases, with 18 bases between. The length of the CDR3 is 16 residues. Germline V gene sequence: CDR1 MNHNY, CDR2 SVGAGI (reference sequence). CDR3 loop: CASSLPMDTENSPLHF. CDR3 DNA sequence: TGTGCCAGCAGTCTCCCCATGGACACCGAAAATTCACCCCTCCACTTT.

This chain joins TRBV5-5 and TRBJ1-1; D is uncertain. V was pared by 0 bases and J by 10 bases, with 16 bases between. The germline CDR1 and CDR2 sequences are SGHKS and YYEKEE (reference sequence). The CDR3 spans 14 residues. The CDR3 spells CASSLDLGLTTAFF. CDR3 bases: TGTGCCAGCAGCTTGGATCTGGGTTTAACTACAGCTTTCTTT.

This clone was seen a single time. The chain couples TRBV5-5 to TRBJ2-1; 8 nucleotides line up with TRBD2. This CDR3 has 15 residues. V shed 6 bases and J 0 bases; nucleotides not matched to a gene: 5. Germline values: CDR1 SGHKS, CDR2 YYEKEE (reference sequence). DNA of the CDR3: TGTGCCAGCATCATAAGCGGGAGCTCCTACAATGAGCAGTTCTTC. It is translated as CASIISGSSYNEQFF.

The chain links TRBV28 to TRBJ1-5, with TRBD1 matching 9 bases. Trimming at V came to 8 bases and at J to 5 bases, leaving 10 bases not matched to a gene. This CDR3 is 15 amino acids long. Germline CDR1 is MDHEN and CDR2 is SYDVKM. Here the CDR3 reads CASLPGTGPYQPQHF. CDR3 coding DNA: TGTGCCAGCCTACCCGGGACAGGGCCATATCAGCCCCAGCATTTT.

The DNA of the CDR3 is TGTGCCAGCAGAAGCGGGGGGAACACCGGGGAGCTGTTTTTT. As protein: CASRSGGNTGELFF. V gene TRBV6-1 combines with J gene TRBJ2-2; 8 positions match TRBD2. V dropped 6 bases and J dropped 1; count of bases not matched to a gene: 1. Germline CDR1 reads MNHNS; CDR2 reads SASEGT. The CDR3 sequence is 14 residues long.

The chain recombines TRBV10-1 with TRBJ2-7, with D maybe TRBD2 (6 bases). V was shortened by 2 bases and J by 3 bases, with 11 bases between the two germline ends. There are 14 residues in the CDR3. Germline lookup yields CDR1 WNHNN and CDR2 SYGVQD (reference sequence). CDR3 amino acids: CASSEGGYYYEQYF. The CDR3 DNA reads TGCGCCAGCAGTGAGGGGGGGTACTACTACGAGCAGTACTTC.

This chain links TRBV5-4 with TRBJ2-7; 11 positions match TRBD2. The CDR3 totals 15 residues. Germline trimming cut 0 bases from V and 9 bases from J; bases unmatched to any gene: 8. The germline V gene has CDR1 SGHNT and CDR2 YYREEE (reference sequence). CDR3 in DNA: TGTGCCAGCAGCTTGGATATTGCTAGCGGGGGGACGCAGTACTTC. This gives the protein CASSLDIASGGTQYF.

This clone was found once. J is TRBJ2-7 and V is TRBV27; the match to TRBD2 covers 11 bases. The CDR3 is made up of 16 amino acids. The V gene end was trimmed by 5 bases and the J gene end by 3 bases; junction bases not matched to a gene: 9. CDR1 and CDR2 (germline): MNHEY, SMNVEV (reference sequence). CDR3 sequence: CASSRTTTSGVYEQYF. In DNA, the CDR3 is TGTGCCAGCAGTCGAACCACGACTAGCGGGGTCTACGAGCAGTACTTC.

This sequence joins TRBV28 and TRBJ1-1; unclear D gene. This CDR3 has 11 amino acids. Germline CDR1 MDHEN, CDR2 SYDVKM. The CDR3 DNA reads as TGTTCTTGCAGAAAGAACACTGAAGCTTTCTTT. Protein sequence: CSCRKNTEAFF.

The genes are TRBV4-1 and TRBJ1-2; TRBD1 aligns across 8 bases. Germline CDR1 reads MGHRA; CDR2 reads YSYEKL. The CDR3 extends over 14 amino acids. V lost 3 bases to trimming and J lost 7 bases; unmatched junction nucleotides: 7. The CDR3 loop is CASSQPGQGSGYTF. The CDR3 region has the DNA TGCGCCAGCAGCCAGCCCGGACAGGGCTCTGGCTACACCTTC.